This T cell receptor beta chain was obtained from a study of T cells after yellow fever vaccination. CDR1 MDHEN and CDR2 SYDVKM come from the germline V gene. The CDR3 has 14 amino acids. Unmatched junction bases numbered 6, after V lost 5 bases and J lost 5 bases. Of note for this clonotype: Its antigen is still unknown.

Synthesis of TCR cDNA relied on 5'RACE template switching, which attached a universal primer site and UMIs. TCRdb itself ran the 5' RACE reads through MiXCR, one entry per CDR3 protein. Of approximately 330,000 distinct CDR3 sequences listed, around 13% were seen once; the top ten hold 2.5% to 3.5%. Broader study findings: Compared with primary, the secondary response was weaker and peaked at day 5, not 15. Most clones from primary vaccination were detected again post-booster (roughly 96% CD4, around 88% CD8). Contamination by abundant bulk-population clonotypes could be present in FACS-sorted repertoires.

This specimen was CD4+ T cells sorted from PBMCs, taken 15 days after the yellow fever booster vaccination. The TCR sequence derives from a man between 18 and 29 years old who received the YFV17D yellow fever vaccine. The V call is TRBV28, the J call TRBJ1-2; 9 nucleotides align to TRBD1. This CDR3 is CASSRRDREYGYTF. DNA of the CDR3: TGTGCCAGCAGTCGCCGGGACAGGGAGTATGGCTACACCTTC.